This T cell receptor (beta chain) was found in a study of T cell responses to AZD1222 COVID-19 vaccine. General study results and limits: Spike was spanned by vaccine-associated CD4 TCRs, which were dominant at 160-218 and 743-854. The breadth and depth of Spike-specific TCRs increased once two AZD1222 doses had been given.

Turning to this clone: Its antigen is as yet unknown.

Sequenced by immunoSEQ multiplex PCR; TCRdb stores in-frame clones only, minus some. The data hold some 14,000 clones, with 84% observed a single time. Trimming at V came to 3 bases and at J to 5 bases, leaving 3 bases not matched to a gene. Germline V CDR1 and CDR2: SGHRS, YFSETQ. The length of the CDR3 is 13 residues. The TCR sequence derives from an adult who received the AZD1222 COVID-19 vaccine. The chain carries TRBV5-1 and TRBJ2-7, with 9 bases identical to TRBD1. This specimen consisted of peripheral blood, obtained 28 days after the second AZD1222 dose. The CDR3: CASSSGQGHEQYF. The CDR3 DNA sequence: TGCGCCAGCAGCTCGGGACAGGGCCACGAGCAGTACTTC.